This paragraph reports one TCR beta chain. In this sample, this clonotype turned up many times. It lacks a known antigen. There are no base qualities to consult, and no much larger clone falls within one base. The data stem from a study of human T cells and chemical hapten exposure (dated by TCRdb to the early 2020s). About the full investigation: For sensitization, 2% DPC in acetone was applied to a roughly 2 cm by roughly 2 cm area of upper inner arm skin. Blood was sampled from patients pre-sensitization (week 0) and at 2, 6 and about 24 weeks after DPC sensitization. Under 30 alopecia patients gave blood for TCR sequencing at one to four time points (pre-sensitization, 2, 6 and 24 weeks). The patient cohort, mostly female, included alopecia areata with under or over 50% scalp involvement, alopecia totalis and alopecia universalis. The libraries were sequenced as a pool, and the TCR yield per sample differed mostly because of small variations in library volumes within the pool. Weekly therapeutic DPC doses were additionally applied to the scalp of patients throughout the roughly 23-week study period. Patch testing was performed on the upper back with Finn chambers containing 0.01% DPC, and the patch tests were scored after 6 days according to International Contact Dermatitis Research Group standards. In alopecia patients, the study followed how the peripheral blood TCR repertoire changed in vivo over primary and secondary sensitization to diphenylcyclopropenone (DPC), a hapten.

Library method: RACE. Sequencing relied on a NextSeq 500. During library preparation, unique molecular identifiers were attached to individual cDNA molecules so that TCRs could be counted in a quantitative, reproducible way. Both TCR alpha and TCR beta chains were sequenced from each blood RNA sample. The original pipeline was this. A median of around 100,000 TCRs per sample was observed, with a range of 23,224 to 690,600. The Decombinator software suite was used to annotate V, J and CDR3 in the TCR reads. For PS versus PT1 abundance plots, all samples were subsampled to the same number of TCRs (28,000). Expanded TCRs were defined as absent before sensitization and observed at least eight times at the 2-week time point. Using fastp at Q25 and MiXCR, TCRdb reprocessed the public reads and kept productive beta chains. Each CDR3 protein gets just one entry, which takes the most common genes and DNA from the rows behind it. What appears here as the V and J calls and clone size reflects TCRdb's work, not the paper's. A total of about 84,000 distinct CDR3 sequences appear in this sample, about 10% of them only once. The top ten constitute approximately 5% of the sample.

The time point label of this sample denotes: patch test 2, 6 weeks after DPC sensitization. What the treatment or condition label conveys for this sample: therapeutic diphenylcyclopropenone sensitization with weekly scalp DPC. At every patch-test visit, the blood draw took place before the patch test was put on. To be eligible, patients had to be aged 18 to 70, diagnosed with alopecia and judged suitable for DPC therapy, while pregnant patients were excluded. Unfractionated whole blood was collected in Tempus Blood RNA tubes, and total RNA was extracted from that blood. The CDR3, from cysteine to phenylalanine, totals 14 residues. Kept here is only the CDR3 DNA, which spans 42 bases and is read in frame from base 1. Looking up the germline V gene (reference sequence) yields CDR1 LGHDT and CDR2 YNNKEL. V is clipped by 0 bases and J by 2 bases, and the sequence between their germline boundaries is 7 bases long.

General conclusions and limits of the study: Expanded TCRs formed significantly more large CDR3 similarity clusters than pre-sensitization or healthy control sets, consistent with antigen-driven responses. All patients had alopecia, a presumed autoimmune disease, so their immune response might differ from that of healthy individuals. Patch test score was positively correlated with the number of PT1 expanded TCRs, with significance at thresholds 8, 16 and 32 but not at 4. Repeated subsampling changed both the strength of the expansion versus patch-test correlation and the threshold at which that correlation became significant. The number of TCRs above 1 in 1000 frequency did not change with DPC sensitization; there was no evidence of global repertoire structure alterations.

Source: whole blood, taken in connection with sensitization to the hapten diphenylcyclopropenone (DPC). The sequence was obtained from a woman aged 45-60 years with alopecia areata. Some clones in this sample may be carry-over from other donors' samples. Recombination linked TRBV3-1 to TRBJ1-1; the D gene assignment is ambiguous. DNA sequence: TGTGCCAGCAGCCAAGAGGTCGGAAACACTGAAGCTTTCTTT. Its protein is CASSQEVGNTEAFF.